Shown below are 30 T cell receptor beta chains from a single sample sequenced in a study of cytomegalovirus exposure and HLA in healthy donors (dated by TCRdb to 2017 to 2019). Library preparation used the immunoSEQ multiplex PCR assay. A mixture of 60 forward primers for TCR Vbeta segments and 13 reverse primers for TCR Jbeta segments was used in the multiplex PCR. Sourced from immuneACCESS, this table was stored by TCRdb with only in-frame sequences that have V and J called. A share of the clones is absent; for the studies checked, an unresolved V gene accounts for under half, and the remainder has no known explanation. The sample's table lists a count of 130,000 or so clones. The ten largest account for approximately 1.5% of the sample. Sequenced input: PBMCs. The origin of the receptors is a woman in her thirties or forties in good health and CMV-seronegative.

The chain has TRBV4-2 and TRBJ1-4; tentative D call: TRBD1 (5 bases). This CDR3 contains 14 residues. CDR1 is LGHNA, CDR2 YNFKEQ, per germline. The V and J ends lost 2 bases and 4 bases respectively, with 8 bases between them. CDR3 sequence (DNA): TGTGCCAGCAGCCAACGGGGGGATAATGAAAAACTGTTTTTT. Amino acids: CASSQRGDNEKLFF.

The rearrangement uses TRBV6-6 and TRBJ2-3; TRBD1 is a possible D gene (6 bases). Germline V gene sequence: CDR1 MNHNY, CDR2 SVGAGI (reference sequence). V lost 9 bases to trimming and J lost 0 bases, with 7 bases between them. The CDR3 extends over 12 amino acids. The CDR3 bases are TGTGCCAGTACAGGGAGCACAGATACGCAGTATTTT. Amino acid sequence: CASTGSTDTQYF.

This chain uses TRBV5-1 with TRBJ2-5; TRBD2 matches at 8 bases. V lost 0 bases, J lost 1 base, and 8 bases stayed unmatched. Germline loops: CDR1 SGHRS, CDR2 YFSETQ. This CDR3 comprises 17 residues. This CDR3 is CASSLDVSGGAQETQYF. The CDR3 coding sequence is TGCGCCAGCAGCTTGGATGTCAGCGGGGGAGCCCAAGAGACCCAGTACTTC. The complete variable domain, with remaining parts taken from reference TRBV5-1 and TRBJ2-5, reads KAGVTQTPRYLIKTRGQQVTLSCSPISGHRSVSWYQQTPGQGLQFLFEYFSETQRNKGNFPGRFSGRQFSNSRSEMNVSTLELGDSALYLCASSLDVSGGAQETQYFGPGTRLLVL.

The chain combines TRBV2 with TRBJ1-2, with 8 bases that match TRBD1. The junction had 6 bases not matched to a gene; V was cut back by 5 bases and J by 4 bases. Per the germline V gene, CDR1 is SNHLY and CDR2 is FYNNEI. The CDR3 extends over 14 amino acids. The CDR3 protein is CASSLRQGTYGYTF. The CDR3 bases are TGTGCCAGCAGTCTTAGACAGGGGACCTATGGCTACACCTTC.

This rearrangement joins TRBV5-1 to TRBJ2-5; maybe TRBD1 (5 bases). V shed 5 bases and J shed 1 base, with 15 bases lying between them. The CDR3 totals 15 residues. Germline assignment: CDR1 SGHRS and CDR2 YFSETQ. The CDR3 nucleotides read TGCGCCAGCAGGCAGGGTTCGGGCTCCCAAGAGACCCAGTACTTC. Its protein product is CASRQGSGSQETQYF. Looking up the rest from reference TRBV5-1 and TRBJ2-5 gives the full variable domain: KAGVTQTPRYLIKTRGQQVTLSCSPISGHRSVSWYQQTPGQGLQFLFEYFSETQRNKGNFPGRFSGRQFSNSRSEMNVSTLELGDSALYLCASRQGSGSQETQYFGPGTRLLVL.

The rearrangement links TRBV25-1 to TRBJ2-7, with D maybe TRBD1 (5 bases). In germline, CDR1 is MGHDK, CDR2 SYGVNS. Trimming took off 2 bases at V and 4 bases at J, with 15 bases between the two ends. This CDR3 spans 15 amino acids. The CDR3 protein is CASSEGRGTKYEQYF. The CDR3 DNA reads TGTGCCAGCAGTGAAGGAAGGGGAACAAAGTACGAGCAGTACTTC.

The chain links TRBV29-1 to TRBJ1-1, with a possible D match to TRBD1 (6 bases). V was clipped by 7 bases and J by 10 bases, with 16 bases between them. The CDR3 has 11 amino acids. Germline CDR1 is SQVTM and CDR2 is ANQGSEA. CDR3 region: CSAPEGRGAFF. The CDR3 nucleotides read TGCAGCGCCCCTGAGGGCAGGGGAGCTTTCTTT.

With regard to this clone: The sample contains more than one DNA sequence encoding this CDR3. The rearrangement links TRBV11-3 to TRBJ1-1, with 8 bases identical to TRBD1. The CDR3 length is 14 residues. V gave up 4 bases and J gave up 1 base; unmatched junction bases: 2. Germline values: CDR1 SGHNT, CDR2 YENEEA. Here the CDR3 DNA reads TGTGCCAGCAGCTCGGGGACAGGGAACACTGAAGCTTTCTTT. Encoded protein: CASSSGTGNTEAFF.

V gene TRBV10-3 combines with J gene TRBJ2-7, with 9 nucleotides matching TRBD2. Germline CDR1 and CDR2: ENHRY and SYGVKD. The CDR3 is made up of 15 amino acids. V was pared by 6 bases and J by 5 bases, with 11 bases of the junction left unmatched. CDR3 loop: CAIRKSGGRGDEQYF. CDR3 nucleotide sequence: TGTGCCATCAGAAAAAGCGGGGGGCGGGGCGACGAGCAGTACTTC.

The genes are TRBV10-3 and TRBJ2-3; D possibly corresponds to TRBD1 (5 bases). The germline V and J ends were trimmed by 5 bases and 5 bases, with 8 bases remaining between them. The CDR3 sequence is 12 residues long. CDR1 and CDR2 from the germline V gene are ENHRY and SYGVKD. Here the CDR3 reads CAISFQGDTQYF. The CDR3 DNA follows: TGTGCCATCAGTTTCCAGGGAGATACGCAGTATTTT.

This chain joins TRBV2 and TRBJ1-2; D is perhaps TRBD1 (5 bases). Germline V gene data show CDR1 as SNHLY and CDR2 as FYNNEI. The V gene lost 3 bases and the J gene lost 4 bases, with 12 bases spanning the gap. The CDR3 is made up of 14 amino acids. In DNA form, the CDR3 reads TGTGCCAGCAGTGAGAATGGGGCAGCCTATGGCTACACCTTC. Protein product: CASSENGAAYGYTF.

The chain has TRBV4-2 and TRBJ1-1, with TRBD1 identical over 10 bases. V shed 0 bases, J shed 3 bases, and the junction held 1 base outside the gene matches. This CDR3 region has 15 residues. Germline CDR1 is LGHNA and CDR2 is YNFKEQ. Here the CDR3 reads CASSQEGQGYTEAFF. The CDR3 DNA reads TGTGCCAGCAGCCAAGAGGGACAGGGGTACACTGAAGCTTTCTTT.

J is TRBJ2-1 and V is TRBV7-2; maybe TRBD2 (6 bases). Germline V gene sequence: CDR1 SGHTA, CDR2 FQGNSA. CDR3 size: 11 residues. V was clipped by 5 bases and J by 7 bases, with 6 bases between them. The CDR3 sequence: CASSGGNEQFF. The CDR3 DNA sequence: TGTGCCAGCAGCGGGGGGAATGAGCAGTTCTTC.

The genes are TRBV6-5 and TRBJ1-1; possible D gene TRBD1, 6 bases. Germline assignment: CDR1 MNHEY and CDR2 SVGAGI. The V end lost 6 bases, the J end lost 6 bases, and 17 bases lay between the germline ends. This CDR3 spans 14 amino acids. The DNA for the CDR3 is TGTGCCAGCAGCCGGGACATGGGGTTGGCTGAAGCTTTCTTT. Protein: CASSRDMGLAEAFF.

This chain joins TRBV28 and TRBJ1-2, with TRBD1 matching 7 bases. This CDR3 has 14 residues. V shed 6 bases and J 2 bases; nucleotides not matched to a gene: 6. The V gene's germline CDR1 is MDHEN and CDR2 SYDVKM. The CDR3 DNA is TGTGCCAGCAGAAGGGACAGCCAGAACTATGGCTACACCTTC. Translated, it gives CASRRDSQNYGYTF.

The chain uses TRBV19 and TRBJ1-2; the D gene is possibly TRBD1 (6 bases). The CDR3 runs to 15 residues. The germline V gene has CDR1 LNHDA and CDR2 SQIVND (reference sequence). V was clipped by 3 bases and J by 2 bases, with 13 bases between them. The CDR3 coding sequence is TGTGCCAGTAGTATCCCCGGGCAGGGGAACTATGGCTACACCTTC. Protein: CASSIPGQGNYGYTF.

This chain links TRBV25-1 with TRBJ2-7; weak D call: TRBD2 (5 bases). CDR3 size: 15 residues. The germline V gene has CDR1 MGHDK and CDR2 SYGVNS. Trimming took off 4 bases at V and 7 bases at J, with 20 bases between the two ends. The CDR3 protein is CASSVGVARAREQYF. The CDR3 nucleotides are TGTGCCAGCAGTGTCGGGGTCGCGAGAGCGAGGGAGCAGTACTTC.

The rearrangement uses TRBV7-8 and TRBJ1-1; a weak D match, TRBD1 (5 bases). This CDR3 region has 14 residues. Germline CDR1 SGHVS, CDR2 FQNEAQ. V lost 5 bases to trimming and J lost 2 bases, with 12 bases between them. CDR3 sequence (DNA): TGTGCCAGCAGCCCAACCAGGGTAAACACTGAAGCTTTCTTT. Protein: CASSPTRVNTEAFF.

The chain has TRBV9 and TRBJ2-3; TRBD2 matches 7 bases. The CDR3 contains 15 residues. The V and J ends lost 0 bases and 0 bases, in that order; junction bases with no gene match: 1. Germline CDR1 SGDLS, CDR2 YYNGEE. The CDR3 DNA reads TGTGCCAGCAGCGTAGGCGGGAGTAGCACAGATACGCAGTATTTT. It yields the protein CASSVGGSSTDTQYF.

The chain joins TRBV4-3 to TRBJ1-1; D unclear. This CDR3 spans 15 amino acids. V shed 0 bases and J shed 1 base, with 9 bases lying between them. In germline, CDR1 is LGHNA, CDR2 YSLEER. This CDR3 reads CASSQDRRANTEAFF. In nucleotides, the CDR3 is TGCGCCAGCAGCCAAGATAGGCGGGCGAACACTGAAGCTTTCTTT.

The chain has TRBV4-3 and TRBJ2-1; 15 bases map to TRBD2. With 3 bases clipped from V and 0 bases from J, the junction kept 9 bases outside the gene matches. CDR3 size: 20 residues. Germline V gene data show CDR1 as LGHNA and CDR2 as YSLEER. The CDR3 region has the DNA TGCGCCAGCAGCCAGATCGGACTAGCGGGGGGGGTCAGCTCCTACAATGAGCAGTTCTTC. Its protein product is CASSQIGLAGGVSSYNEQFF.

The genes are TRBV6-5 and TRBJ1-2, with D possibly TRBD1 on 5 matching bases. This CDR3 has 13 residues. V lost 6 bases and J 1 base, leaving 9 bases between the germline ends. Germline CDR1 and CDR2: MNHEY and SVGAGI. CDR3 region: CASSFDSNYGYTF. Written as DNA, the CDR3 is TGTGCCAGCAGCTTTGACAGTAACTATGGCTACACCTTC.

The chain employs TRBV7-3 and TRBJ2-5; 9 bases fit TRBD2. This CDR3 comprises 16 residues. V dropped 2 bases and J dropped 0; count of bases not matched to a gene: 4. CDR1 is SGHTA and CDR2 is FQGTGA in the germline V gene. The CDR3 coding sequence is TGTGCCAGCAGCTTAGCGGGGGGGCTGTACCAAGAGACCCAGTACTTC. As protein: CASSLAGGLYQETQYF. Drawing the rest from reference TRBV7-3 and TRBJ2-5, the complete variable domain is GAGVSQTPSNKVTEKGKYVELRCDPISGHTALYWYRQSLGQGPEFLIYFQGTGAADDSGLPNDRFFAVRPEGSVSTLKIQRTERGDSAVYLCASSLAGGLYQETQYFGPGTRLLVL.

This chain links TRBV6-4 with TRBJ1-4, with 7 bases lining up with TRBD1. V gave up 5 bases and J gave up 8 bases; unmatched junction bases: 8. The CDR3 is 14 amino acids. From germline, CDR1 is MRHNA and CDR2 SNTAGT. CDR3 residues: CASSMGQMKEKLFF. The DNA of the CDR3 is TGTGCCAGCAGTATGGGACAGATGAAGGAAAAACTGTTTTTT.

J is TRBJ1-1 and V is TRBV6-5, with D perhaps TRBD1 (5 bases). Trimming shortened V by 2 bases and J by 1 base, and 14 bases separated the two germline ends. CDR1 MNHEY and CDR2 SVGAGI come from the germline V gene. This CDR3 comprises 16 residues. The CDR3: CASSYGGVKSNTEAFF. The DNA for the CDR3 is TGTGCCAGCAGTTACGGGGGGGTCAAATCGAACACTGAAGCTTTCTTT.

The chain recombines TRBV19 with TRBJ1-2; 8 bases line up with TRBD1. Germline CDR1 reads LNHDA; CDR2 reads SQIVND (reference sequence). The CDR3 extends over 14 amino acids. The trim removed 6 bases at V and 2 bases at J, leaving 5 bases unmatched. The CDR3 DNA follows: TGTGCCAGTAGCGGACAGGGATCGAACTATGGCTACACCTTC. Protein: CASSGQGSNYGYTF. The full variable domain, rest sourced from reference TRBV19 and TRBJ1-2, is DGGITQSPKYLFRKEGQNVTLSCEQNLNHDAMYWYRQDPGQGLRLIYYSQIVNDFQKGDIAEGYSVSREKKESFPLTVTSAQKNPTAFYLCASSGQGSNYGYTFGSGTRLTVV.

This chain joins TRBV5-6 and TRBJ1-4; 8 bases fit TRBD1. This CDR3 is 15 amino acids long. The trim removed 3 bases at V and 6 bases at J, leaving 7 bases unmatched. Germline loops: CDR1 SGHDT, CDR2 YYEEEE. The CDR3 region is CASSSGWTGYEKLFF. The CDR3 coding sequence is TGTGCCAGCAGCTCTGGTTGGACAGGGTATGAAAAACTGTTTTTT.

The chain uses TRBV16 and TRBJ1-3; 8 bases fit TRBD1. This CDR3 has 16 amino acids. Germline CDR1 is KGHSY and CDR2 is FQNENV. V lost 4 bases, J lost 4 bases, and 9 bases stayed unmatched. The CDR3 loop is CASSPTSRGRGNTIYF. In DNA, the CDR3 is TGTGCCAGCAGCCCGACTTCCAGGGGGCGCGGAAACACCATATATTTT.

V usage is TRBV2 and J usage is TRBJ1-2; the match to TRBD1 covers 8 bases. The CDR3 has 15 residues. Per germline, CDR1 SNHLY and CDR2 FYNNEI. J gave up 6 bases and V 8 bases, and 14 bases lay outside the gene matches. Here the CDR3 DNA reads TGTGCCAGCCTTTTTCCGGGACAGGAATTAGATGGCTACACCTTC. It encodes CASLFPGQELDGYTF. The whole variable domain, filled in from reference TRBV2 and TRBJ1-2, reads EPEVTQTPSHQVTQMGQEVILRCVPISNHLYFYWYRQILGQKVEFLVSFYNNEISEKSEIFDDQFSVERPDGSNFTLKIRSTKLEDSAMYFCASLFPGQELDGYTFGSGTRLTVV.

This chain uses TRBV19 with TRBJ2-7; TRBD1 aligns across 7 bases. This CDR3 is built from 15 residues. Germline V CDR1 and CDR2: LNHDA, SQIVND (reference sequence). The junction had 3 bases not matched to a gene; V was cut back by 1 base and J by 0 bases. This CDR3 reads CASSIGTGFSYEQYF. The CDR3, as DNA: TGTGCCAGTAGTATAGGGACAGGCTTCTCCTACGAGCAGTACTTC. The full variable domain, its missing parts supplied by reference TRBV19 and TRBJ2-7, is DGGITQSPKYLFRKEGQNVTLSCEQNLNHDAMYWYRQDPGQGLRLIYYSQIVNDFQKGDIAEGYSVSREKKESFPLTVTSAQKNPTAFYLCASSIGTGFSYEQYFGPGTRLTVT.